This entry concerns a single TCR beta chain. Its antigen is still unknown. V lost 7 bases to trimming and J lost 4 bases, with 11 bases between them. The CDR3 loop spans 13 amino acids. The germline CDR1 and CDR2 sequences are SNHLY and FYNNEI. Sequencing was performed with immunoSEQ multiplex PCR; in TCRdb, only in-frame clones are kept and a portion is missing. This table has 65,000 to 75,000 clones, 82% appearing once. The data originate from a study of OX40 agonist ivuxolimab in advanced cancers. Regarding the study as a whole: Clonal expansion was among the lowest in partial responders at 0.1-3.0 mg/kg, especially CD8+.

This chain uses TRBV2 with TRBJ2-1; D uncertain. This clonotype was sampled from an adult with an advanced solid tumor such as melanoma, head and neck, liver or kidney cancer. This specimen consisted of CD4+ or CD8+ T cells sorted from blood, obtained in a trial of the OX40 agonist ivuxolimab. CDR3 coding DNA: TGTGCCAGCATCTCCAAGGAATACAATGAGCAGTTCTTC. Amino acids: CASISKEYNEQFF.